The next 20 T cell receptor beta chains were all read from a single sample in a study of type 1 and type 2 diabetes patients. Amplification started from genomic DNA. Amplification of the beta chain CDR3 used 30 forward and 13 reverse multiplex primers. TCRdb used MiXCR to reprocess the multiplex PCR reads, holding one entry per CDR3 protein. The sample consists of about 270,000 distinct CDR3 sequences, 40% to 50% of them appearing once. The specimen was peripheral blood mononuclear cells (PBMCs). The receptors were gathered from a man aged 18-30 years with type 2 diabetes.

The chain has TRBV7-6 and TRBJ2-3; TRBD2 matches at 10 bases. V was pared by 6 bases and J by 3 bases, with 9 bases of the junction left unmatched. CDR1 is SGHVS, CDR2 FNYEAQ, per germline. The length of the CDR3 is 16 residues. In DNA, the CDR3 is TGTGCCAGCAGTGTTCTAGCGGGAGAAAAAACAGATACGCAGTATTTT. It is translated as CASSVLAGEKTDTQYF.

This clonotype was counted between two and nine times. V and J are TRBV7-8 and TRBJ2-1; 9 bases align to TRBD1. Trimming cost V 5 bases and J 5 bases; bases outside gene matches: 7. The CDR3 has 15 amino acids. Germline V lookup: CDR1 SGHVS, CDR2 FQNEAQ. The CDR3 spells CASSLGTGINNEQFF. The CDR3 DNA reads as TGTGCCAGCAGCCTCGGGACAGGGATCAACAATGAGCAGTTCTTC.

The chain uses TRBV7-2 and TRBJ2-3, with a weak D call TRBD2 (6 bases). Germline V gene data show CDR1 as SGHTA and CDR2 as FQGNSA. The CDR3 sequence is 15 residues long. Trimming removed 1 base from V and 4 bases from J, with 12 bases in between. The chain's CDR3 is CASSLGGGPPDTQYF. DNA of the CDR3: TGTGCCAGCAGCTTAGGGGGAGGTCCCCCAGATACGCAGTATTTT.

Comments on this clonotype: The junction departs from the called germline gene at one end, perhaps through a read error. The rearrangement joins TRBV2 to TRBJ2-3; D is undetermined. Germline CDR1 and CDR2: SNHLY and FYNNEI. The CDR3 is 13 residues long. CDR3 sequence reads: CATSFAGTDTQYF. The DNA for the CDR3 is TGTGCCACCAGTTTTGCGGGCACAGATACGCAGTATTTT.

As regards this clonotype: The junction differs from germline at one of its ends, possibly a read error. The V gene is TRBV27, the J gene TRBJ1-6; 10 bases are shared with TRBD1. The germline gives CDR1 MNHEY, CDR2 SMNVEV (reference sequence). There are 16 residues in the CDR3. The CDR3 nucleotides read TGTGCCAGCAGTTTAAAGGGACAGGGGAATAATTCACCCCTCTACTTT. Amino acid sequence: CASSLKGQGNNSPLYF.

This clonotype was seen a few times. V usage is TRBV28 and J usage is TRBJ1-6; D might be TRBD1 (5 bases). The V end lost 6 bases, the J end lost 8 bases, and 17 bases lay between the germline ends. This CDR3 is 15 amino acids long. The V gene's germline CDR1 is MDHEN and CDR2 SYDVKM. CDR3 protein: CASSLVATVDSPLHF. The DNA of the CDR3 is TGTGCCAGCAGCTTGGTTGCGACAGTTGATTCACCCCTCCACTTT.

The genes are TRBV28 and TRBJ1-2; 10 nucleotides agree with TRBD1. Germline V gives CDR1 MDHEN, CDR2 SYDVKM. V was clipped by 8 bases and J by 8 bases; unmatched bases: 11. The CDR3 totals 14 residues. CDR3 region: CASGVPTGGRGYTF. In DNA, the CDR3 is TGTGCCAGCGGTGTCCCGACAGGGGGCCGGGGCTACACCTTC.

CDR3 in DNA: TGTGCCACGGGGGGGTTACACTACAATGAGCAGTTCTTC. Protein product: CATGGLHYNEQFF. The chain uses TRBV30 and TRBJ2-1, with 8 bases identical to TRBD2. The CDR3 consists of 13 residues. The germline V gene encodes CDR1 GTSNPN and CDR2 SVGIG (reference sequence). V trimming: 8 bases; J trimming: 3 bases; junction bases outside the gene matches: 6.

The V and J genes are TRBV7-2 and TRBJ2-7; D unresolved. Germline lookup yields CDR1 SGHTA and CDR2 FQGNSA. Trimming shortened V by 6 bases and J by 6 bases, and 9 bases separated the two germline ends. The CDR3 is 11 amino acids. In DNA form, the CDR3 reads TGTGCCAGCAGTGCCCCACTCGAGCAGTACTTC. This codes for CASSAPLEQYF.

V usage is TRBV6-1 and J usage is TRBJ2-7; D is uncertain. The CDR3 has 12 amino acids. Trimming removed 7 bases at V and 6 bases at J, with 13 bases between. The germline V gene encodes CDR1 MNHNS and CDR2 SASEGT. DNA of the CDR3: TGTGCCAGCACTGAGTCCCGCCGCGAGCAGTACTTC. This translates into CASTESRREQYF.

The rearrangement joins TRBV28 to TRBJ1-1; tentative D call: TRBD1 (5 bases). Trimming pared 6 bases from V and 5 bases from J, leaving 22 bases between. This CDR3 region has 16 residues. Germline V gene data show CDR1 as MDHEN and CDR2 as SYDVKM. The CDR3 loop is CASREGAGSLGTEAFF. The CDR3 region has the DNA TGTGCCAGCAGGGAAGGGGCAGGGTCCTTAGGGACTGAAGCTTTCTTT. The entire variable domain, with the rest obtained from reference TRBV28 and TRBJ1-1, is as follows: DVKVTQSSRYLVKRTGEKVFLECVQDMDHENMFWYRQDPGLGLRLIYFSYDVKMKEKGDIPEGYSVSREKKERFSLILESASTNQTSMYLCASREGAGSLGTEAFFGQGTRLTVV.

The chain employs TRBV28 and TRBJ2-1, with D possibly being TRBD1 or TRBD2 (5 bases each). CDR1 and CDR2 (germline): MDHEN, SYDVKM. The germline V and J ends were trimmed by 7 bases and 8 bases, with 18 bases remaining between them. This CDR3 has 14 residues. The CDR3 sequence is CASTYRDPWDEQFF. Written as DNA, the CDR3 is TGTGCCAGCACCTATAGGGACCCCTGGGATGAGCAGTTCTTC.

This sequence joins TRBV6-1 and TRBJ1-5, with 9 bases aligning to TRBD1. The length of the CDR3 is 17 residues. Germline V gene sequence: CDR1 MNHNS, CDR2 SASEGT. Germline trimming cut 1 base from V and 7 bases from J; bases unmatched to any gene: 11. The CDR3, as DNA: TGTGCCAGCAGTGAAGTTTTGGACAGGGGCAGAGGACAGCCCCAGCATTTT. This gives the protein CASSEVLDRGRGQPQHF.

This clonotype was recorded a few times. The chain joins TRBV19 to TRBJ1-1; 8 bases match TRBD1. J was trimmed by 11 bases and V by 4 bases; bases with no gene match: 6. There are 12 residues in the CDR3. Germline V gene data show CDR1 as LNHDA and CDR2 as SQIVND (reference sequence). This chain's CDR3 is CASSKNRGDAFF. In DNA, the CDR3 is TGTGCCAGTAGTAAAAACAGGGGGGACGCTTTCTTT.

This chain uses TRBV19 with TRBJ2-6; TRBD1 might be the D (6 bases). Deletions cut 5 bases from V and 0 bases from J, with 8 bases between. Germline CDR1 and CDR2: LNHDA and SQIVND (reference sequence). This CDR3 has 15 amino acids. CDR3: CASSVDSSGANVLTF. CDR3 DNA sequence: TGTGCCAGTAGTGTGGACAGCTCTGGGGCCAACGTCCTGACTTTC.

The chain joins TRBV15 to TRBJ2-7; D ambiguous. Germline CDR1 is LNHNV and CDR2 is YYDKDF (reference sequence). The CDR3 has 11 residues. Trimming cost V 6 bases and J 3 bases, with 6 bases left between them. The CDR3 loop is CATSGNYEQYF. The DNA for the CDR3 is TGTGCCACCAGTGGGAACTACGAGCAGTACTTC. Full variable domain (missing parts from reference TRBV15 and TRBJ2-7): DAMVIQNPRYQVTQFGKPVTLSCSQTLNHNVMYWYQQKSSQAPKLLFHYYDKDFNNEADTPDNFQSRRPNTSFCFLDIRSPGLGDTAMYLCATSGNYEQYFGPGTRLTVT.

The CDR3 nucleotides are TGTGCCAGCAGCTACCCGCCGCCCGCGGGAGCCACATATGGCTACACCTTC. As protein: CASSYPPPAGATYGYTF. The V gene is TRBV5-6, the J gene TRBJ1-2; D gene unclear. Germline V CDR1 and CDR2: SGHDT, YYEEEE. The CDR3 has 17 residues. V was pared by 3 bases and J by 5 bases, with 23 bases between.

The J gene is TRBJ1-1, the V gene TRBV5-1, with D possibly being TRBD1 (6 bases). CDR3 size: 11 residues. Between the trimmed V and J ends, which lost 0 bases and 12 bases, there was a span of 9 bases. Germline V gene lookup returns CDR1 SGHRS and CDR2 YFSETQ. CDR3 region: CASSLGGAPFF. The CDR3 coding sequence is TGCGCCAGCAGCTTGGGGGGGGCGCCTTTCTTT.

V usage is TRBV6-5 and J usage is TRBJ1-1; D not certain. Germline CDR1 and CDR2: MNHEY and SVGAGI. The CDR3 loop spans 13 amino acids. V was cut by 8 bases and J by 9 bases, with 19 bases left in between. CDR3 loop: CASRPENRGKAFF. The CDR3 coding sequence is TGTGCCAGCCGTCCCGAAAACCGAGGTAAAGCTTTCTTT.

This rearrangement joins TRBV4-3 to TRBJ2-7; the D gene is possibly TRBD1 (6 bases). Germline V gene lookup returns CDR1 LGHNA and CDR2 YSLEER. The V end lost 0 bases, the J end lost 3 bases, and 9 bases lay between the germline ends. There are 14 residues in the CDR3. The CDR3 region has the DNA TGCGCCAGCAGCCAAGATAGCAGGGGCTACGAGCAGTACTTC. This sequence encodes CASSQDSRGYEQYF.